The 4 T cell receptor beta chains in this list originate from one sample, sequenced in a study of CD8 T cells in Susac syndrome. cDNA came from roughly 0.53 to 1 ug RNA primed by random hexamers. TCRdb recomputed calls from the immunoSEQ multiplex PCR reads with MiXCR, one row per CDR3 protein. The table lists tens of thousands of distinct CDR3 sequences, 93% of them singletons. The sequencing sample was made of CD4+ T cells from PBMCs. Every receptor here comes from a human donor with Susac syndrome.

The rearrangement joins TRBV2 to TRBJ2-2; 8 positions match TRBD1. The length of the CDR3 is 14 residues. Germline CDR1 and CDR2: SNHLY and FYNNEI. After removal of 7 bases from V and 4 bases from J, the junction contained 5 bases not matched to a gene. The CDR3 sequence: CASTQTGATGELFF. The CDR3 DNA is TGTGCCAGCACCCAGACAGGGGCCACCGGGGAGCTGTTTTTT.

This clonotype was counted a single time. This sequence joins TRBV19 and TRBJ2-7; 9 bases map to TRBD2. CDR1 is LNHDA, CDR2 SQIVND, per germline (reference sequence). J lost 7 bases, V lost 6 bases, and 13 bases had no gene match. The CDR3 consists of 15 residues. The CDR3: CASSRLTSGAGEQYF. For the CDR3, the DNA is TGTGCCAGTAGCCGATTGACTAGCGGTGCGGGGGAGCAGTACTTC.

The rearrangement joins TRBV20-1 to TRBJ2-7; D not resolved. Deletions cut 3 bases from V and 5 bases from J, with 26 bases between. The V gene's germline CDR1 is DFQATT and CDR2 SNEGSKA (reference sequence). The CDR3 runs to 17 residues. CDR3 in DNA: TGCAGTGCTAGCCTTCGCTTAGGGATGGTAGCAATGAACGAGCAGTACTTC. Translation: CSASLRLGMVAMNEQYF.

V gene TRBV7-3 combines with J gene TRBJ2-3; D is uncertain. The CDR3 sequence is 15 residues long. With 5 bases removed from V and 0 bases from J, the gap between germline ends came to 12 bases. Germline values: CDR1 SGHTA, CDR2 FQGTGA. This CDR3 is CASSRDGFSTDTQYF. CDR3 nucleotides: TGTGCCAGCAGCCGAGACGGATTCAGCACAGATACGCAGTATTTT.